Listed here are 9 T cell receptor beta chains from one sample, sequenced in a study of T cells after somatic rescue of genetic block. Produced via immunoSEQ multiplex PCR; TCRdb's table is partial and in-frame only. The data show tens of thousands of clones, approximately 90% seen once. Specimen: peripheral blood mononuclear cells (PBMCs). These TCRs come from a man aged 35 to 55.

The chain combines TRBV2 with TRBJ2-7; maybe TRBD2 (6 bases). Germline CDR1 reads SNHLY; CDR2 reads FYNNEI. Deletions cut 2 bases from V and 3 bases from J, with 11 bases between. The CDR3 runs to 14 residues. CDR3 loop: CASSEWGESYEQYF. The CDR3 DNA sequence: TGTGCCAGCAGTGAATGGGGGGAGAGCTACGAGCAGTACTTC.

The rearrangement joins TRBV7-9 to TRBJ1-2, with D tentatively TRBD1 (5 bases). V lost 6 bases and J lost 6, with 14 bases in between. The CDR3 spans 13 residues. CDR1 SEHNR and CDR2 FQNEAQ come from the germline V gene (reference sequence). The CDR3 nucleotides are TGTGCCAGCAGGGGGACCTCCACCGATGGCTACACCTTC. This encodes CASRGTSTDGYTF.

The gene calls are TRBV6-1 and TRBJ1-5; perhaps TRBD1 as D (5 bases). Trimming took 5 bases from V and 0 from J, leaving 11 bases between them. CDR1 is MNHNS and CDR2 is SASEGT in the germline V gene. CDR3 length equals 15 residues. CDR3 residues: CASSIQGHSNQPQHF. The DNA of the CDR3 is TGTGCCAGCAGTATCCAGGGCCATAGCAATCAGCCCCAGCATTTT.

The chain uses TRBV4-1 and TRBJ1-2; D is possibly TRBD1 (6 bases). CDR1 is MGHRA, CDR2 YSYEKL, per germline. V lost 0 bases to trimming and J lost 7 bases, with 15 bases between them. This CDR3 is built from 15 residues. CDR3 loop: CASSQDPGGGFGYTF. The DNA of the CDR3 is TGCGCCAGCAGCCAAGATCCCGGGGGCGGTTTTGGCTACACCTTC.

This CDR3 reads CASSELGPTRSYEQYF. The CDR3 DNA reads as TGTGCCAGCAGTGAACTCGGGCCGACTAGATCCTACGAGCAGTACTTC. The chain recombines TRBV6-1 with TRBJ2-7, with a tentative D call TRBD2 (6 bases). Germline V gives CDR1 MNHNS, CDR2 SASEGT. This CDR3 has 16 residues. Trimming removed 2 bases from V and 1 base from J, with 15 bases in between.

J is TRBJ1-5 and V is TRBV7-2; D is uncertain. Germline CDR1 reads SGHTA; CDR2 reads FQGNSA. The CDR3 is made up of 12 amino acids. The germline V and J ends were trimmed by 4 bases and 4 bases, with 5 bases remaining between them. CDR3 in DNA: TGTGCCAGCAGCTCCCTAAATCAGCCCCAGCATTTT. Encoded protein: CASSSLNQPQHF. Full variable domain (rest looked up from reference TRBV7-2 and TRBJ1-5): GAGVSQSPSNKVTEKGKDVELRCDPISGHTALYWYRQSLGQGLEFLIYFQGNSAPDKSGLPSDRFSAERTGGSVSTLTIQRTQQEDSAVYLCASSSLNQPQHFGDGTRLSIL.

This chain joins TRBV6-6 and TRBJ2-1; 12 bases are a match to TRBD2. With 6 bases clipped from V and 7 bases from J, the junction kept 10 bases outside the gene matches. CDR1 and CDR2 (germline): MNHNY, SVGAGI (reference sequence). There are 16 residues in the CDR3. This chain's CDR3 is CASSRTTSGRGNEQFF. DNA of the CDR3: TGTGCCAGCAGCCGAACGACTAGCGGGAGAGGGAATGAGCAGTTCTTC.

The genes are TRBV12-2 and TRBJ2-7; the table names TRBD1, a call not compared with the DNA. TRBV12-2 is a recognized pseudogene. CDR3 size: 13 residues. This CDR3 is CASRFRNFYEQYF. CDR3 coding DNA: TGTGCAAGTCGCTTCAGGAACTTCTACGAGCAGTACTTC.

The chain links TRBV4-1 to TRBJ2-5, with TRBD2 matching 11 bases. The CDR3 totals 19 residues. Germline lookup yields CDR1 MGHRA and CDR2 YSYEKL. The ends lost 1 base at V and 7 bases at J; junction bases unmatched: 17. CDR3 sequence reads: CASSQVPRLSGRAVVTQYF. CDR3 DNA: TGCGCCAGCAGCCAAGTCCCCCGACTTAGCGGGAGGGCTGTTGTGACCCAGTACTTC.